The 5 T cell receptor beta chains given below trace back to one sample, sequenced in a study of T cell repertoires in cytomegalovirus infection. TCRdb itself ran the reads through MiXCR, one entry per CDR3 protein. The sample has about 460,000 distinct CDR3 sequences, 11% seen once; the top ten hold about a tenth. The material sequenced was PBMCs. The source is a human donor in good health (CMV status not recorded). Some clones in this sample may be carry-over from other donors' samples.

The sample holds many counts of this clonotype. The chain employs TRBV29-1 and TRBJ2-1; 9 positions agree with TRBD2. The CDR3 runs 13 residues. The V gene's germline CDR1 is SQVTM and CDR2 ANQGSEA. V lost 7 bases and J lost 5; bases outside the gene matches: 6. CDR3 nucleotide sequence: TGCAGCGCTGGCGGGGGGGCCGACAATGAGCAGTTCTTC. This encodes CSAGGGADNEQFF.

This clonotype was observed a few times. This chain joins TRBV5-1 and TRBJ2-2, with D tentatively TRBD1 (7 bases). The CDR3 has 14 residues. Trimming stripped 4 bases from V and 7 bases from J, with 14 bases between. The germline V gene has CDR1 SGHRS and CDR2 YFSETQ. CDR3 in amino acids: CASSRQGLVGELFF. The CDR3 DNA sequence: TGCGCCAGCAGCCGACAGGGACTCGTCGGGGAGCTGTTTTTT.

In this sample, this clonotype turned up many times. The chain couples TRBV12-3 or TRBV12-4 to TRBJ1-4, with D possibly TRBD1 on 5 matching bases. V was cut by 7 bases and J by 14 bases, with 17 bases left in between. This CDR3 contains 12 residues. The CDR3 coding sequence is TGTGCCAGCACCCGCCCCGGGGGTAATCTGTTTTTT. As protein: CASTRPGGNLFF.

This rearrangement joins TRBV29-1 to TRBJ1-2; D is unclear. CDR3 length equals 10 residues. Trimming pared 5 bases from V and 3 bases from J, leaving 4 bases between. The germline V gene has CDR1 SQVTM and CDR2 ANQGSEA. CDR3 residues: CSVFDYGYTF. The CDR3 nucleotides are TGCAGCGTTTTTGACTATGGCTACACCTTC.

This clonotype was picked up many times. V usage is TRBV20-1 and J usage is TRBJ2-3; 8 bases fit TRBD2. From germline, CDR1 is DFQATT and CDR2 SNEGSKA (reference sequence). V lost 2 bases and J lost 4; bases outside the gene matches: 5. CDR3 size: 14 residues. DNA for the CDR3: TGCAGTGCTAGACGAGCGGGAGAGGCAGATACGCAGTATTTT. It encodes CSARRAGEADTQYF.